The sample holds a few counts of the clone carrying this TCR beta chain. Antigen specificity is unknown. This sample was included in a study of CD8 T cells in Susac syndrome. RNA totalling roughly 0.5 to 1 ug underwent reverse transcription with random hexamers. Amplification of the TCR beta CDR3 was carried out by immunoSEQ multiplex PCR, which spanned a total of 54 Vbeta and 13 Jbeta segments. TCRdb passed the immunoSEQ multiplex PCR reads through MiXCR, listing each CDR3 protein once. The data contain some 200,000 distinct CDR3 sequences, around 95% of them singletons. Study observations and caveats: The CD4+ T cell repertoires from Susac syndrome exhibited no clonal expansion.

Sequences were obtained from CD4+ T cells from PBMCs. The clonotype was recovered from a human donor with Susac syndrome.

The CDR3 protein is CASSSNEQFF. Here the CDR3 DNA reads TGTGCCAGCAGCTCCAATGAGCAGTTCTTC. The chain employs TRBV11-2 and TRBJ2-1, with no clear D. Germline lookup yields CDR1 SGHAT and CDR2 FQNNGV. The CDR3 is 10 residues long. Trimming removed 4 bases from V and 6 bases from J, with 1 base in between.